These 27 T cell receptor beta chains were sequenced from one sample in a study of blood T cell repertoires in COVID-19. Method: immunoSEQ multiplex PCR; TCRdb's copy keeps in-frame clones and lacks some. This table has some 290,000 clones, roughly 86% appearing once. Sequencing was carried out using PBMCs or T cells enriched from blood (not recorded which). The receptors originated from a woman aged 30 to 39 who had recovered from COVID-19.

The sample holds one count of this clone. The chain combines TRBV27 with TRBJ2-1; TRBD2 aligns across 11 bases. This CDR3 comprises 15 residues. The germline gives CDR1 MNHEY, CDR2 SMNVEV (reference sequence). With V trimmed by 6 bases and J by 5 bases, 6 bases remained unmatched. The CDR3 nucleotides read TGTGCCAGCAGGACCGGGACTAGCGGAGACAATGAGCAGTTCTTC. This encodes CASRTGTSGDNEQFF.

The V gene is TRBV19, the J gene TRBJ1-5, with TRBD1 identical over 8 bases. V was clipped by 5 bases and J by 1 base; unmatched bases: 7. CDR1 and CDR2 from the germline V gene are LNHDA and SQIVND (reference sequence). The CDR3 is made up of 16 amino acids. The CDR3 spells CASSFLTGASNQPQHF. The CDR3 DNA sequence: TGTGCCAGTAGTTTCCTGACAGGGGCCAGCAATCAGCCCCAGCATTTT.

The chain combines TRBV10-3 with TRBJ2-7; 8 bases are a match to TRBD1. The CDR3 runs to 12 residues. Germline V lookup: CDR1 ENHRY, CDR2 SYGVKD. J lost 7 bases, V lost 10 bases, and 9 bases had no gene match. CDR3 bases: TGTGCCACCGGGACAGGCAATGAGGAGCAGTACTTC. It codes for CATGTGNEEQYF.

The chain employs TRBV5-6 and TRBJ2-1; TRBD2 aligns across 8 bases. The V and J ends lost 0 bases and 4 bases, in that order; junction bases with no gene match: 3. The CDR3 has 15 residues. CDR1 SGHDT and CDR2 YYEEEE come from the germline V gene. The CDR3 protein is CASSLGLAGYNEQFF. The CDR3 DNA reads TGTGCCAGCAGCTTGGGTTTAGCGGGGTACAATGAGCAGTTCTTC.

This clone occurred once. The chain carries TRBV18 and TRBJ1-3, with D maybe TRBD1 (6 bases). CDR1 and CDR2 from the germline V gene are KGHSH and LQKENI. V was pared by 2 bases and J by 4 bases, with 15 bases between. The CDR3 sequence is 16 residues long. The CDR3 DNA sequence: TGTGCCAGCTCACCAGGGACAACAGGGATCGGAAACACCATATATTTT. Residues: CASSPGTTGIGNTIYF.

Only one count was recorded for this clone. The chain has TRBV18 and TRBJ2-7, with D perhaps matching TRBD1 (6 bases). Germline loops: CDR1 KGHSH, CDR2 LQKENI. This CDR3 has 15 residues. Trimming took 4 bases from V and 2 from J, leaving 15 bases between them. In nucleotides, the CDR3 is TGTGCCAGCTCACAAACACCAGGGGACCCCTACGAGCAGTACTTC. It translates to CASSQTPGDPYEQYF.

The V and J genes are TRBV10-2 and TRBJ1-5, with D perhaps matching TRBD1 (6 bases). CDR3 length: 19 amino acids. Per germline, CDR1 WSHSY and CDR2 SAAADI. V dropped 4 bases and J dropped 0 bases, with 22 bases sitting between them. The CDR3 DNA follows: TGCGCCAGCAGTGGGGATCGAAGGACAGTTGACTTTAGCAATCAGCCCCAGCATTTT. Its translation: CASSGDRRTVDFSNQPQHF.

The rearrangement links TRBV19 to TRBJ1-1, with D maybe TRBD1 (6 bases). Trimming took 6 bases from V and 8 from J, leaving 16 bases between them. Germline V CDR1 and CDR2: LNHDA, SQIVND (reference sequence). The CDR3 sequence is 13 residues long. Here the CDR3 reads CASSTGSGWEAFF. Written as DNA, the CDR3 is TGTGCCAGTAGCACAGGGAGTGGATGGGAAGCTTTCTTT.

The V and J genes are TRBV5-1 and TRBJ1-4; weak D call: TRBD1 (6 bases). Trimming pared 2 bases from V and 3 bases from J, leaving 8 bases between. Germline CDR1 reads SGHRS; CDR2 reads YFSETQ. CDR3 size: 14 residues. In nucleotides, the CDR3 is TGCGCCAGCAGCTTAGGGGGTGCTAATGAAAAACTGTTTTTT. This gives the protein CASSLGGANEKLFF. The variable domain in full, with the rest retrieved from reference TRBV5-1 and TRBJ1-4, is KAGVTQTPRYLIKTRGQQVTLSCSPISGHRSVSWYQQTPGQGLQFLFEYFSETQRNKGNFPGRFSGRQFSNSRSEMNVSTLELGDSALYLCASSLGGANEKLFFGSGTQLSVL.

J is TRBJ2-4 and V is TRBV5-4; perhaps TRBD1 as D (6 bases). CDR3 length equals 15 residues. The V and J ends lost 3 bases and 3 bases respectively, with 13 bases between them. From germline, CDR1 is SGHNT and CDR2 YYREEE (reference sequence). CDR3: CASSSQGLGKNIQYF. The DNA of the CDR3 is TGTGCCAGCAGCTCCCAGGGGTTAGGCAAAAACATTCAGTACTTC. Combining the CDR3 with reference TRBV5-4 and TRBJ2-4 gives the whole variable domain ETGVTQSPTHLIKTRGQQVTLRCSSQSGHNTVSWYQQALGQGPQFIFQYYREEENGRGNFPPRFSGLQFPNYSSELNVNALELDDSALYLCASSSQGLGKNIQYFGAGTRLSVL.

The chain joins TRBV11-3 to TRBJ2-1; 8 nucleotides line up with TRBD2. This CDR3 comprises 15 residues. Per the germline V gene, CDR1 is SGHNT and CDR2 is YENEEA. The junction had 5 bases not matched to a gene; V was cut back by 4 bases and J by 3 bases. The CDR3 reads CASSSAGTSYNEQFF. Written as DNA, the CDR3 is TGTGCCAGCAGCTCTGCCGGGACTAGCTACAATGAGCAGTTCTTC. Drawing the rest from reference TRBV11-3 and TRBJ2-1, the complete variable domain is EAGVVQSPRYKIIEKKQPVAFWCNPISGHNTLYWYLQNLGQGPELLIRYENEEAVDDSQLPKDRFSAERLKGVDSTLKIQPAELGDSAVYLCASSSAGTSYNEQFFGPGTRLTVL.

The chain is built from TRBV6-5 and TRBJ2-1, with D possibly TRBD1 on 7 matching bases. This CDR3 is built from 15 residues. Trimming took off 7 bases at V and 4 bases at J, with 17 bases between the two ends. From germline, CDR1 is MNHEY and CDR2 SVGAGI. The CDR3 region is CASTRSRGEYNEQFF. The CDR3 region has the DNA TGTGCCAGCACTAGGAGCAGGGGGGAATACAATGAGCAGTTCTTC.

As for this clone: Other DNA sequences in this specimen translate into the identical CDR3. This chain joins TRBV7-9 and TRBJ1-2; TRBD1 is a possible D gene (5 bases). The V gene lost 3 bases and the J gene lost 2 bases, with 7 bases spanning the gap. The CDR3 sequence is 13 residues long. Germline-derived CDR1 and CDR2 are SEHNR and FQNEAQ (reference sequence). CDR3 in DNA: TGTGCCAGCAGCTTGGGGGGGAACTATGGCTACACCTTC. Amino acid sequence: CASSLGGNYGYTF.

This clone was counted a single time. This chain uses TRBV15 with TRBJ2-5, with 8 bases matching TRBD1. The V gene end was trimmed by 3 bases and the J gene end by 4 bases; junction bases not matched to a gene: 1. CDR1 LNHNV and CDR2 YYDKDF come from the germline V gene (reference sequence). This CDR3 is built from 13 residues. CDR3 in DNA: TGTGCCACCAGCAGCGGACAGGGAGAGACCCAGTACTTC. Protein sequence: CATSSGQGETQYF.

The chain carries TRBV11-2 and TRBJ1-1, with no clear D. CDR1 is SGHAT, CDR2 FQNNGV, per germline. CDR3 length: 14 amino acids. Between the trimmed V and J ends, which lost 5 bases and 0 bases, there was a span of 10 bases. For the CDR3, the DNA is TGTGCCAGCAGCCCGCGAGGAATGAACACTGAAGCTTTCTTT. Its protein product is CASSPRGMNTEAFF.

This CDR3 reads CASSSTGTGMGAQYF. CDR3 nucleotide sequence: TGTGCCAGCAGTTCAACCGGGACAGGGATGGGGGCCCAGTACTTC. The V call is TRBV28, the J call TRBJ2-5, with 9 bases that match TRBD1. Germline loops: CDR1 MDHEN, CDR2 SYDVKM. J lost 9 bases, V lost 4 bases, and 12 bases had no gene match. This CDR3 region has 15 residues.

The chain joins TRBV20-1 to TRBJ2-7, with unresolved D. Trimming took off 8 bases at V and 2 bases at J, with 10 bases between the two ends. Germline assignment: CDR1 DFQATT and CDR2 SNEGSKA (reference sequence). The CDR3 has 11 residues. The CDR3 DNA reads as TGCAGTAACCTCCGGGCCTACGAGCAGTACTTC. Amino acid sequence: CSNLRAYEQYF.

The genes are TRBV5-1 and TRBJ2-5; 9 nucleotides agree with TRBD2. Trimming cost V 4 bases and J 1 base; bases outside gene matches: 5. This CDR3 comprises 15 residues. Germline-derived CDR1 and CDR2 are SGHRS and YFSETQ. The CDR3 coding sequence is TGCGCCAGCAGCCTGACTAGCGGTACCCAAGAGACCCAGTACTTC. Encoded protein: CASSLTSGTQETQYF. Variable domain in full (rest from reference TRBV5-1 and TRBJ2-5): KAGVTQTPRYLIKTRGQQVTLSCSPISGHRSVSWYQQTPGQGLQFLFEYFSETQRNKGNFPGRFSGRQFSNSRSEMNVSTLELGDSALYLCASSLTSGTQETQYFGPGTRLLVL.

The chain is built from TRBV4-1 and TRBJ2-7; no clear D gene. V shed 4 bases and J shed 0 bases, with 13 bases lying between them. The CDR3 loop spans 15 amino acids. The germline gives CDR1 MGHRA, CDR2 YSYEKL. CDR3 sequence reads: CASSRSFGGSYEQYF. For the CDR3, the DNA is TGCGCCAGCAGCCGATCCTTCGGCGGCTCCTACGAGCAGTACTTC.

This clone was seen more than once but under ten times. The CDR3 is CASSLTAGFNYGYTF. The CDR3 DNA is TGCGCCAGCAGCTTGACAGCAGGCTTTAACTATGGCTACACCTTC. V and J are TRBV5-1 and TRBJ1-2, with D unresolved. Looked up from germline, CDR1 is SGHRS and CDR2 is YFSETQ. The CDR3 length is 15 residues. V was pared by 1 base and J by 1 base, with 11 bases between.

This chain connects TRBV12-3 or TRBV12-4 to TRBJ1-5; weak D call: TRBD1 (5 bases). This CDR3 is 12 amino acids long. Trimming left V 3 bases short and J 5 bases short, with 5 bases between. The chain's CDR3 is CASSLTDQPQHF. The CDR3 DNA reads TGTGCCAGCAGTTTGACAGATCAGCCCCAGCATTTT.

The chain carries TRBV5-5 and TRBJ2-6, with D uncertain. Germline CDR1 reads SGHKS; CDR2 reads YYEKEE (reference sequence). CDR3 length equals 13 residues. The ends were cut back, 6 bases at V and 4 bases at J, with 8 bases in the middle. CDR3 amino acids: CASNPAGANVLTF. The CDR3 DNA is TGTGCCAGCAACCCCGCGGGGGCCAACGTCCTGACTTTC.

The V call is TRBV2, the J call TRBJ2-2; the D gene is possibly TRBD1 (5 bases). Trimming took 5 bases from V and 7 from J, leaving 14 bases between them. The CDR3 consists of 14 residues. Per the germline V gene, CDR1 is SNHLY and CDR2 is FYNNEI. The CDR3 is CASSLIRQSGELFF. CDR3 coding DNA: TGTGCCAGCAGTCTAATCCGACAGAGCGGGGAGCTGTTTTTT.

The rearrangement links TRBV27 to TRBJ1-5; possibly TRBD1 for D (5 bases). Trimming shortened V by 6 bases and J by 5 bases, and 17 bases separated the two germline ends. Germline V gene sequence: CDR1 MNHEY, CDR2 SMNVEV (reference sequence). This CDR3 spans 15 amino acids. For the CDR3, the DNA is TGTGCCAGCAGACGCATGGAGGGGCCCTATCAGCCCCAGCATTTT. Amino acids: CASRRMEGPYQPQHF.

This clone was found many times. The J gene is TRBJ1-1, the V gene TRBV3-1 (or the pseudogene TRBV3-2); a possible D gene is TRBD1 (5 bases). Trimming removed 3 bases from V and 9 bases from J, with 17 bases in between. CDR1 and CDR2 (germline): LGHDT, YNNKEL (reference sequence). The CDR3 sequence is 14 residues long. The CDR3 loop reads CASSQENRQSQAFF. The DNA for the CDR3 is TGTGCCAGCAGCCAGGAGAATCGACAGTCCCAAGCTTTCTTT.

The rearrangement links TRBV27 to TRBJ1-4; D might be TRBD1 (6 bases). With 4 bases removed from V and 7 bases from J, the gap between germline ends came to 13 bases. The CDR3 covers 14 residues. CDR1 and CDR2 from the germline V gene are MNHEY and SMNVEV (reference sequence). As DNA, the CDR3 is TGTGCCAGCAGTTACAACAGGGTTCCTGAAAAACTGTTTTTT. Encoded protein: CASSYNRVPEKLFF.

The CDR3 nucleotides are TGTGCCAGCAGTTTAGCGGGAGGGCCCACTGAGCAGTTCTTC. Translation gives CASSLAGGPTEQFF. The chain recombines TRBV27 with TRBJ2-1; TRBD2 matches at 9 bases. The CDR3 is 14 residues long. In germline, CDR1 is MNHEY, CDR2 SMNVEV (reference sequence). V shed 2 bases, J shed 9 bases, and the junction held 5 bases outside the gene matches.